What follows is one T cell receptor (beta chain) and its context. As yet, its antigen is unknown. All of the isolated RNA was reverse transcribed, so expressed TCRB transcripts were sequenced. Measured with immunoSEQ multiplex PCR; TCRdb has only the in-frame clones, and not every one. The table has 600,000 to 750,000 clones, roughly 12% seen once. This entry comes from a study of beta chain features in type 1 diabetes. Overall study: Cell yields, age and gender were similar between patients and healthy donors. Sorted cells numbering 95 million to 110 million were examined across all samples. Findings of the study overall: The study left unresolved whether HLA type influences TCRB rearrangement. All four CD4+ subsets from Type 1 diabetes patients carried moderately but significantly shorter TCRB CDR3s.

By way of CD45RO/CCR7/CD25/CD127/CD95/CD27, the CD4+ regulatory, stem cell-like memory, central memory and naive cells were sorted. The CDR3 spans 13 residues. V gave up 6 bases and J gave up 4 bases, with 12 bases separating them. Germline-derived CDR1 and CDR2 are SGHTA and FQGNSA. This TCR derives from a man under 40 with type 1 diabetes. V gene TRBV7-2 combines with J gene TRBJ2-5; either TRBD1 or TRBD2 may fit D (6 bases each). The sample comprised naive CD4+ T cells from blood. CDR3 nucleotides: TGTGCCAGCAGGGGGGGCGAGATAGAGACCCAGTACTTC. This translates into CASRGGEIETQYF.